Listed below are T cell receptor beta chains from one sample, sequenced in a study of response to subunit inactivated influenza vaccine. TCRdb re-called the RT-PCR reads with MiXCR, one entry per CDR3 protein. The table includes some 500,000 distinct CDR3 sequences, 25% detected once. The starting material was CD4+ T cells sorted from PBMCs, obtained 5 days after vaccination. The origin of the receptors is a man between 50 and 59 years old who received an inactivated influenza vaccine. Each CDR3 is given with its conserved first and last residue. The order of the fields is CDR3 protein, CDR3 DNA, clone size, J gene, D gene, V gene. D genes are given only for firm matches. Not all rows give a size; the values are once, few, many and, for expanded clones, a class.

CDR3: CASSLGPTAGQETQYF; DNA: TGTGCCAGCAGCTTAGGCCCCACGGCTGGCCAAGAGACCCAGTACTTC; size: .; J: TRBJ2-5; D: .; V: TRBV7-3
CDR3: CASSQDRKGVPYNEQFF; DNA: TGTGCCAGCAGCCAAGATAGGAAAGGGGTACCTTACAATGAGCAGTTCTTC; size: few; J: TRBJ2-1; D: .; V: TRBV3-1
CDR3: CASSEGDQRAFF; DNA: TGTGCCAGCAGTGAAGGAGATCAAAGGGCTTTCTTT; size: .; J: TRBJ1-1; D: .; V: TRBV6-1
CDR3: CASSLTVSSYNSPLHF; DNA: TGCGCCAGCAGCTTGACAGTGAGCTCCTATAATTCACCCCTCCACTTT; size: few; J: TRBJ1-6; D: .; V: TRBV5-1
CDR3: CASSQEVAGGYEQYF; DNA: TGCGCCAGCAGCCAGGAGGTGGCGGGGGGGTACGAGCAGTACTTC; size: .; J: TRBJ2-7; D: TRBD2; V: TRBV5-1
CDR3: CASTKPLAGPNLYNEQFF; DNA: TGTGCCAGCACCAAACCCCTAGCGGGACCCAATCTCTACAATGAGCAGTTCTTC; size: .; J: TRBJ2-1; D: TRBD2; V: TRBV6-1
CDR3: CASSQFVRDTEAFF; DNA: TGTGCCAGCAGCCAATTCGTGAGGGACACTGAAGCTTTCTTT; size: .; J: TRBJ1-1; D: .; V: TRBV3-1
CDR3: CAWWRRDSGNTIYF; DNA: TGTGCCTGGTGGCGCAGGGACTCTGGAAACACCATATATTTT; size: .; J: TRBJ1-3; D: .; V: TRBV30
CDR3: CASSLAATGPYEQYF; DNA: TGCGCCAGCAGCTTGGCGGCGACAGGGCCCTACGAGCAGTACTTC; size: .; J: TRBJ2-7; D: TRBD1; V: TRBV5-1
CDR3: CASSLRARDVQGYTF; DNA: TGTGCCAGCAGCCTCCGTGCCAGGGATGTCCAAGGCTACACCTTC; size: .; J: TRBJ1-2; D: .; V: TRBV4-2
CDR3: CSARDRGIAYEQYF; DNA: TGCAGTGCTAGAGATCGGGGCATTGCCTACGAGCAGTACTTC; size: .; J: TRBJ2-7; D: .; V: TRBV20-1
CDR3: CASRGWNEQFF; DNA: TGTGCCAGCCGGGGCTGGAATGAGCAGTTCTTC; size: few; J: TRBJ2-1; D: .; V: TRBV3-1
CDR3: CASSFGTDGYTF; DNA: TGTGCCAGCAGTTTTGGGACGGATGGCTACACCTTC; size: many; J: TRBJ1-2; D: .; V: TRBV12-3/TRBV12-4
CDR3: CASSPTDRNQPQHF; DNA: TGTGCCAGCAGCCCCACCGACAGGAATCAGCCCCAGCATTTT; size: few; J: TRBJ1-5; D: .; V: TRBV12-3/TRBV12-4
CDR3: CASSQTQGGTQYF; DNA: TGTGCCAGCAGCCAGACACAGGGCGGTACGCAGTATTTT; size: .; J: TRBJ2-3; D: .; V: TRBV14
CDR3: CSAHPTGLYNEQFF; DNA: TGCAGTGCTCACCCGACAGGGCTATACAATGAGCAGTTCTTC; size: few; J: TRBJ2-1; D: TRBD1; V: TRBV20-1